This TCR beta chain was sequenced during a study of T cells in Graves' hyperthyroidism and ophthalmopathy. Study observations and caveats: Progression to ophthalmopathy was predicted a median of approximately 6.4 months early. Blood also held most thyroid clonotypes expanded beyond 0.001.

This CDR3 has 15 amino acids. With V trimmed by 5 bases and J by 6 bases, 10 bases remained unmatched. From germline, CDR1 is SGHNT and CDR2 YENEEA. TCR beta CDR3 sequences were amplified from RNA transcripts. HTBI primers were used for first-round RT-PCR of the TCR CDR3. Each CDR3 protein is one row after TCRdb ran MiXCR on the multiplex PCR reads. The sample has about 330,000 distinct CDR3 sequences, roughly 15% seen once; the top ten hold roughly 35%. Ten or more counts support this clonotype. The antigen is undetermined. The study included ophthalmopathy patients with Clinical Activity Score at least 3, NOSPECS grade at least 4 and duration under 3 months. The PBMCs studied were ones that came from roughly 9.4 ml fresh peripheral blood.

The sample taken for sequencing was blood. This chain uses TRBV11-3 with TRBJ2-3; 8 bases line up with TRBD2. The clonotype comes from a woman in her thirties or forties with Graves' ophthalmopathy. In DNA, the CDR3 is TGTGCCAGCAGCGTGGGACTAGGAGCCTCCGATACGCAGTATTTT. This gives the protein CASSVGLGASDTQYF.